The following is a TCR beta chain sequence with its context. This clone has a handful of counts. This receptor's antigen is unknown. The input lacks base qualities; no much larger clone sits a single base away. There are 15 amino acids in the CDR3, from cysteine to phenylalanine inclusive. Only the CDR3 DNA is retained, 45 bases long and in frame from the first base. Sequences KGHSH (CDR1) and LQKENI (CDR2) are obtained from the germline V gene. The V end loses 6 bases and the J end loses 0 bases, and a stretch of 13 bases separates them. The data originate from a study of beta chain features in type 1 diabetes (dated by TCRdb to the late 2010s). Broadly, across the study: Mean age, gender distribution, total cell number and subset yield were not different between patients and healthy donors. A total of 85 million to 140 million sorted cells were examined across all samples, and a strong correlation was observed between cell number per subset and RNA yield. The study compared TCRB repertoires of sorted circulating CD4+ T cell subsets between recently diagnosed type 1 diabetes patients and matched healthy donors. Naive and central memory subsets were obtained from all 30 or so donors, but regulatory and stem cell-like memory subsets were isolated from only 8 patients and about eight healthy donors.

Each donor gave one peripheral blood draw, averaging around 0.11 L, which was collected into heparinised tubes. A BD FACSAria II and a panel including CD45RO, CCR7, CD25, CD127, CD95 and CD27 were used to sort naive, central memory, regulatory and stem cell-like memory CD4+ T cells. Purity was above 95% for every sorted population. Right away, PBMCs were isolated by Lymphoprep density gradient centrifugation and were stained directly, with no culture step. So that batch effects would be minimized, each experiment stained and sorted samples in pairs, pairing one healthy donor with one patient. The paper as a whole reports these results and caveats: At VDJ recombination sites, patients with type 1 diabetes made fewer insertions and deleted more nucleotides, a pattern implying thymic rearrangement abnormalities. Type 1 diabetes patients showed a moderate but significant shortening of TCRB CDR3 length in all four CD4+ subsets. Because small numbers of individuals were included in the HLA sub-analyses, any influence of HLA type on TCRB rearrangement was left unresolved. Because cDNA rather than genomic DNA was sequenced, highly expressing activated cells could have been over-represented, although no difference in activation and CD3 levels was found between groups. Naive, central memory and regulatory TCRB repertoires appeared to be more alike among patients than among healthy donors. PCR may preferentially amplify shorter templates, but because patient and control samples were amplified and corrected together, any resulting skew would affect both groups equally.

All of the isolated RNA was reverse transcribed with the High Capacity cDNA Reverse Transcription Kit, so expressed TCRB transcripts were sequenced. Deep immunoSEQ sequencing was performed on naive, central memory and regulatory T cell samples, with an average of roughly 3.3 million total reads per sample. Sorted cells were lysed in RLT buffer and RNA was extracted with DNase-treated RNeasy Micro or Mini kits, depending on cell number. To prevent cross-contamination, every cell subset was processed on its own, while patient and healthy donor samples were processed together. TCRB sequences were amplified from cDNA with the immunoSEQ multiplex PCR, producing 87-bp fragments spanning the CDR3 region. Sequencing of the amplicons was done on the Illumina HiSeq platform. Regarding the original processing steps: Synthetic template baselines were used to correct PCR bias computationally, reads within Hamming distance 2 were collapsed, and singletons that could not be merged were discarded. Reads were aligned to IMGT to assign V, D and J genes, CDR3 length, and insertions or deletions at six rearrangement sites. Within each subset, clonotype counts were normalized to the number of sorted cells before true diversity and Gini coefficients were calculated with the tcR R package. The overlap coefficient, calculated on TCRB nucleotide sequences, was used to quantify repertoire sharing. As a proxy for the pre-selection repertoire, out-of-frame TCRB sequences from naive cells were analyzed. TCRdb stores this immuneACCESS table with in-frame sequences only. Part of the clones is absent; in the studies checked, under half of the shortfall reflects unresolved V genes, and no reason is known for the rest. The V and J calls and clone size come from that table; D and trimming were worked out from the DNA. Recorded for this sample are 900,000 or so clones; about a sixth of them occurred a single time. In total, the top ten clones hold 0.02% to 0.03% of the sample.

The rearrangement joined TRBV18 to TRBJ2-3, with TRBD2 tentatively as D gene (5 bases match). The TCR comes from a young woman in good health. The source material was naive CD4+ T cells from blood. Read against the paper, the sample's cell subset or site label means: true naive CD4+ T cells. The CDR3 protein sequence reads: CASSAAEASTDTQYF. DNA sequence: TGTGCCAGCTCGGCAGCGGAGGCTAGCACAGATACGCAGTATTTT.